A single sample is the source of the 24 T cell receptor beta chains below, sequenced in a study of T-cell reconstitution after alpha-beta-depleted transplantation in children. Unique molecular identifiers tagged the TCRbeta library. TCRdb passed the PCR reads through MiXCR, listing each CDR3 protein once. The sample holds 200,000 to 250,000 distinct CDR3 sequences; about 25% are singletons and the top ten take 2.6%. This material consisted of PBMCs, taken before TCRalphabeta/CD19-depleted stem cell transplant. Every receptor here comes from a girl aged 2-10 years with Fanconi anemia, due to receive a stem cell transplant.

This clonotype showed up just once. The chain links TRBV12-3 or TRBV12-4 to TRBJ1-4; D gene uncertain. The CDR3 is 17 amino acids. V dropped 4 bases and J dropped 8 bases, with 23 bases sitting between them. CDR3 loop: CASSSQVQEGANEKLFF. As DNA, the CDR3 is TGTGCCAGCAGTTCTCAGGTTCAGGAGGGAGCGAACGAAAAACTGTTTTTT.

The rearrangement links TRBV20-1 to TRBJ2-7, with 10 bases aligning to TRBD1. The CDR3 consists of 14 residues. CDR1 DFQATT and CDR2 SNEGSKA come from the germline V gene (reference sequence). J gave up 3 bases and V 7 bases, and 9 bases lay outside the gene matches. This CDR3 reads CSGDRGGTSYEQYF. In DNA, the CDR3 is TGCAGTGGGGACAGGGGTGGTACGAGCTACGAGCAGTACTTC.

This clonotype has at least ten counts. J is TRBJ2-5 and V is TRBV7-3; 12 bases align to TRBD2. The J segment lost 3 bases and the V segment lost 4 bases, leaving 9 bases of the junction unmatched. CDR1 is SGHTA, CDR2 FQGTGA, per germline. This CDR3 contains 17 residues. The CDR3 bases are TGTGCCAGCAGCTCCAACGGGCCTAGCGGGAGGGAAGAGACCCAGTACTTC. Translation gives CASSSNGPSGREETQYF. The full variable domain, rest sourced from reference TRBV7-3 and TRBJ2-5, is GAGVSQTPSNKVTEKGKYVELRCDPISGHTALYWYRQSLGQGPEFLIYFQGTGAADDSGLPNDRFFAVRPEGSVSTLKIQRTERGDSAVYLCASSSNGPSGREETQYFGPGTRLLVL.

The sample holds a few counts of this clonotype. This chain links TRBV5-1 with TRBJ2-7, with D unresolved. This CDR3 is 14 amino acids long. Trimming shortened V by 4 bases and J by 1 base, and 12 bases separated the two germline ends. CDR1 and CDR2 (germline): SGHRS, YFSETQ. DNA for the CDR3: TGCGCCAGCAGCCCTAGGTTAAGGTCCTACGAGCAGTACTTC. Protein sequence: CASSPRLRSYEQYF.

This clonotype was counted a few times. The J gene is TRBJ1-6, the V gene TRBV2; D gene ambiguous. The CDR3 length is 12 residues. Trimming removed 3 bases at V and 7 bases at J, with 4 bases between. Germline CDR1 reads SNHLY; CDR2 reads FYNNEI. CDR3 nucleotides: TGTGCCAGCAGTGACGGCAATTCACCCCTCCACTTT. Its translation: CASSDGNSPLHF.

This clonotype was seen ten or more times. The chain couples TRBV15 to TRBJ2-7; no definite D call. The V gene lost 1 base and the J gene lost 2 bases, with 6 bases spanning the gap. Germline V CDR1 and CDR2: LNHNV, YYDKDF (reference sequence). The CDR3 is 13 residues long. The DNA for the CDR3 is TGTGCCACCAGCAGAGGTGACCCCTACGAGCAGTACTTC. Translated: CATSRGDPYEQYF.

This clonotype turned up a few times. The rearrangement uses TRBV7-2 and TRBJ2-3, with TRBD1 matching 8 bases. CDR1 and CDR2 (germline): SGHTA, FQGNSA. V lost 4 bases to trimming and J lost 2 bases; unmatched junction nucleotides: 8. The CDR3 totals 16 residues. CDR3 nucleotides: TGTGCCAGCAGCTCAGGACAGGGAGGTTACACAGATACGCAGTATTTT. Its protein is CASSSGQGGYTDTQYF. Together with reference TRBV7-2 and TRBJ2-3, the CDR3 gives the full variable domain: GAGVSQSPSNKVTEKGKDVELRCDPISGHTALYWYRQSLGQGLEFLIYFQGNSAPDKSGLPSDRFSAERTGGSVSTLTIQRTQQEDSAVYLCASSSGQGGYTDTQYFGPGTRLTVL.

This clonotype was found many times. The rearrangement links TRBV29-1 to TRBJ2-1; D unresolved. This CDR3 has 11 amino acids. Looked up from germline, CDR1 is SQVTM and CDR2 is ANQGSEA. The germline V and J ends were trimmed by 2 bases and 8 bases, with 7 bases remaining between them. CDR3 in DNA: TGCAGCGTTGAAAAGAGCCATGAGCAGTTCTTC. Its translation: CSVEKSHEQFF.

The sample holds many counts of this clonotype. The CDR3 sequence: CASSFLTGKGEQYF. The DNA for the CDR3 is TGTGCCAGCAGTTTCCTGACTGGAAAGGGCGAGCAGTACTTC. V is TRBV27 and J is TRBJ2-7, with no clear D. The germline CDR1 and CDR2 sequences are MNHEY and SMNVEV (reference sequence). This CDR3 has 14 amino acids. Trimming took off 3 bases at V and 6 bases at J, with 15 bases between the two ends.

As DNA, the CDR3 is TGTGCCAGCAGCAGACAGTCCCCCGGGGACGAGCAGTACTTC. The encoded protein is CASSRQSPGDEQYF. The chain is built from TRBV21-1 and TRBJ2-7; TRBD1 is taken as the D call from the table, unchecked against the DNA. TRBV21-1 is noted as a pseudogene. The CDR3 is 14 amino acids.

This clonotype was observed at least ten times. The CDR3 reads CASSLVVGGGTDTQYF. The CDR3 region has the DNA TGTGCCAGCAGTTTGGTCGTGGGGGGGGGCACAGATACGCAGTATTTT. V and J are TRBV12-3 or TRBV12-4 and TRBJ2-3; 7 nucleotides align to TRBD2. Trimming cost V 3 bases and J 1 base; bases outside gene matches: 7. This CDR3 has 16 amino acids.

J is TRBJ2-7 and V is TRBV29-1; D gene uncertain. The V end lost 3 bases, the J end lost 0 bases, and 6 bases lay between the germline ends. CDR1 is SQVTM, CDR2 ANQGSEA, per germline. The CDR3 spans 12 residues. Here the CDR3 reads CSVESTSYEQYF. The DNA of the CDR3 is TGCAGCGTTGAGTCGACCTCCTACGAGCAGTACTTC.

For the CDR3, the DNA is TGTGCCAGCATGTTACAGGGCGGTAACAATGAGCAGTTCTTC. Residues: CASMLQGGNNEQFF. The rearrangement joins TRBV28 to TRBJ2-1; perhaps TRBD1 as D (6 bases). This CDR3 comprises 14 residues. V was pared by 7 bases and J by 5 bases, with 15 bases between. CDR1 is MDHEN and CDR2 is SYDVKM in the germline V gene.

The gene calls are TRBV20-1 and TRBJ2-1, with D maybe TRBD2 (6 bases). CDR1 DFQATT and CDR2 SNEGSKA come from the germline V gene (reference sequence). The length of the CDR3 is 12 residues. The V and J ends lost 4 bases and 8 bases respectively, with 12 bases between them. CDR3 region: CSATRDSYEQFF. In DNA form, the CDR3 reads TGCAGTGCTACCCGGGACTCCTATGAGCAGTTCTTC.

There are a few counts of this clonotype. J is TRBJ2-5 and V is TRBV20-1; D is unclear. The V end was cut by 3 bases, the J end by 5 bases, with 7 bases between. Germline-derived CDR1 and CDR2 are DFQATT and SNEGSKA (reference sequence). CDR3 length: 11 amino acids. The CDR3 region is CSARRSETQYF. The CDR3 DNA follows: TGCAGTGCTAGGCGGAGTGAGACCCAGTACTTC.

The CDR3 spells CASSDPGGAADTQYF. The CDR3 coding sequence is TGTGCCAGCAGTGACCCGGGGGGGGCGGCAGATACGCAGTATTTT. The V gene is TRBV2, the J gene TRBJ2-3; 8 bases are shared with TRBD2. The CDR3 extends over 15 amino acids. The germline V gene encodes CDR1 SNHLY and CDR2 FYNNEI. After removal of 3 bases from V and 4 bases from J, the junction contained 6 bases not matched to a gene.

The rearrangement links TRBV5-1 to TRBJ2-1; no clear D gene. With 0 bases removed from V and 3 bases from J, the gap between germline ends came to 7 bases. Germline-derived CDR1 and CDR2 are SGHRS and YFSETQ. This CDR3 has 14 amino acids. The CDR3 DNA follows: TGCGCCAGCAGCTTGGCGGCTGGCTACAATGAGCAGTTCTTC. It is translated as CASSLAAGYNEQFF.

This clonotype was seen more than once but under ten times. The rearrangement links TRBV7-9 to TRBJ2-7; tentatively, D is TRBD1 or TRBD2 (5 bases each). In germline, CDR1 is SEHNR, CDR2 FQNEAQ (reference sequence). The CDR3 contains 16 residues. V was cut by 5 bases and J by 3 bases, with 20 bases left in between. CDR3 in amino acids: CASSRLGEGHSYEQYF. The CDR3 DNA sequence: TGTGCCAGCAGCCGATTAGGTGAGGGGCATAGCTACGAGCAGTACTTC.

The rearrangement joins TRBV2 to TRBJ2-7; D perhaps matches TRBD2 (6 bases). CDR3 length: 13 residues. Trimming shortened V by 5 bases and J by 4 bases, and 12 bases separated the two germline ends. The V gene's germline CDR1 is SNHLY and CDR2 FYNNEI. The CDR3: CASSTSRGYEQYF. CDR3 in DNA: TGTGCCAGCAGTACCTCCCGGGGGTACGAGCAGTACTTC.

V is TRBV28 and J is TRBJ1-2; the D is unclear. Between the trimmed V and J ends, which lost 10 bases and 4 bases, there was a span of 13 bases. CDR1 and CDR2 (germline): MDHEN, SYDVKM. The CDR3 extends over 12 amino acids. This chain's CDR3 is CAMGLGPYGYTF. The CDR3 DNA follows: TGTGCCATGGGCCTCGGGCCCTATGGCTACACCTTC.

This clonotype was seen many times. The chain combines TRBV20-1 with TRBJ2-1; D is ambiguous. From germline, CDR1 is DFQATT and CDR2 SNEGSKA (reference sequence). Trimming stripped 6 bases from V and 3 bases from J, with 9 bases between. CDR3 size: 12 residues. CDR3 in amino acids: CSATGGYNEQFF. The DNA of the CDR3 is TGCAGTGCCACGGGTGGCTACAATGAGCAGTTCTTC.

V gene TRBV20-1 combines with J gene TRBJ2-7; the match to TRBD1 covers 8 bases. Germline assignment: CDR1 DFQATT and CDR2 SNEGSKA (reference sequence). CDR3 length: 12 amino acids. The J segment lost 5 bases and the V segment lost 5 bases, leaving 5 bases of the junction unmatched. The CDR3 DNA sequence: TGCAGTGCTTGGGACAGGAGCCACGAGCAGTACTTC. Protein: CSAWDRSHEQYF.

This clonotype was seen many times. This chain connects TRBV9 to TRBJ1-6; D ambiguous. Germline CDR1 reads SGDLS; CDR2 reads YYNGEE. Trimming shortened V by 2 bases and J by 9 bases, and 12 bases separated the two germline ends. The CDR3 runs to 14 residues. The CDR3 spells CASSVSPETSPLHF. The CDR3 nucleotides are TGTGCCAGCAGCGTGAGTCCAGAAACTTCACCCCTCCACTTT.

In this sample, this clonotype turned up many times. The chain links TRBV6-1 to TRBJ1-6; D may be TRBD1 (6 bases). CDR1 and CDR2 (germline): MNHNS, SASEGT. Trimming removed 6 bases from V and 8 bases from J, with 17 bases in between. The CDR3 has 15 residues. The CDR3 sequence is CASREQGGEDSPLHF. In nucleotides, the CDR3 is TGTGCCAGCAGGGAACAGGGAGGTGAAGATTCACCCCTCCACTTT.